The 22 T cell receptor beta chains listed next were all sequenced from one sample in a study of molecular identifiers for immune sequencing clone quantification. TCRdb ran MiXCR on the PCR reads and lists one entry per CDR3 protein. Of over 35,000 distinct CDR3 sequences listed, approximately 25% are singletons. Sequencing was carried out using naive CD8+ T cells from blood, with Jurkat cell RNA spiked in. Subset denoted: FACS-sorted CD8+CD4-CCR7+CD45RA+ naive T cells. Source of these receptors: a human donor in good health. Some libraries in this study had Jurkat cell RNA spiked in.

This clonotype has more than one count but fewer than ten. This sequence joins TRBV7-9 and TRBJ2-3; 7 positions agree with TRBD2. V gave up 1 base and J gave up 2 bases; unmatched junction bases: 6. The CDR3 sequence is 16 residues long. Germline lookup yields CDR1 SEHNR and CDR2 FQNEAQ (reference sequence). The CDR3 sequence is CASSLVRGEVTDTQYF. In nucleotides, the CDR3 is TGTGCCAGCAGCTTAGTCCGGGGGGAGGTCACAGATACGCAGTATTTT. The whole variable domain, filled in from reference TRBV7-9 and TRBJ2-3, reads DTGVSQNPRHKITKRGQNVTFRCDPISEHNRLYWYRQTLGQGPEFLTYFQNEAQLEKSRLLSDRFSAERPKGSFSTLEIQRTEQGDSAMYLCASSLVRGEVTDTQYFGPGTRLTVL.

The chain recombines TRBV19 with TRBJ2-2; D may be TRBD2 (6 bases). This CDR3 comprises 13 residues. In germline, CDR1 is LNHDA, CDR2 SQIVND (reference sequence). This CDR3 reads CALAATNTGELFF. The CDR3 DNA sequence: TGTGCTTTAGCGGCCACGAACACCGGGGAGCTGTTTTTT.

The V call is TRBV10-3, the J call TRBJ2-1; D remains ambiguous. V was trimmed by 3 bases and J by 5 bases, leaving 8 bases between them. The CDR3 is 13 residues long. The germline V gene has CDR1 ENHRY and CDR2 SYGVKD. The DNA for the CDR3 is TGTGCCATCAGTGACCTTCTGGACAATGAGCAGTTCTTC. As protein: CAISDLLDNEQFF.

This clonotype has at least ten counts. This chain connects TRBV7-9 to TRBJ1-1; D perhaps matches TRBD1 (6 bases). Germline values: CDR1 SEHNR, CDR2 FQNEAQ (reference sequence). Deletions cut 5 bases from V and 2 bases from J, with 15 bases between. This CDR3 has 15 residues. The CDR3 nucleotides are TGTGCCAGCAGCGCCCCGGGACATCCAAACACTGAAGCTTTCTTT. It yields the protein CASSAPGHPNTEAFF.

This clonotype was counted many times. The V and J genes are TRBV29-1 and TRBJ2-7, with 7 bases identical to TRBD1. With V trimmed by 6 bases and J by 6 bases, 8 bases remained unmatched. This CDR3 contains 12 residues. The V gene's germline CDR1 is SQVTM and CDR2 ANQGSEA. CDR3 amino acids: CSVETGSTEQYF. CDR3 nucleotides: TGCAGCGTCGAGACAGGGTCCACCGAGCAGTACTTC.

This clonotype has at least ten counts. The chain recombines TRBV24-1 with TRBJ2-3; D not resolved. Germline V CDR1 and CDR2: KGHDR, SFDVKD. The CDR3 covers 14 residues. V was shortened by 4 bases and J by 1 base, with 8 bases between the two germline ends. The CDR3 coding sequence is TGTGCCACCAGTGAAGTGGCGGGCACAGATACGCAGTATTTT. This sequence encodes CATSEVAGTDTQYF.

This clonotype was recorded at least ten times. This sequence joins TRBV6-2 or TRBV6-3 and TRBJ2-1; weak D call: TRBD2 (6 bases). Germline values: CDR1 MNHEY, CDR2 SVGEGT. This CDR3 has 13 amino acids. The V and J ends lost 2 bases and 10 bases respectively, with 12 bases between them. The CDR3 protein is CASSYGGIVEQFF. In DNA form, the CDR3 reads TGTGCCAGCAGTTACGGAGGGATAGTGGAGCAGTTCTTC.

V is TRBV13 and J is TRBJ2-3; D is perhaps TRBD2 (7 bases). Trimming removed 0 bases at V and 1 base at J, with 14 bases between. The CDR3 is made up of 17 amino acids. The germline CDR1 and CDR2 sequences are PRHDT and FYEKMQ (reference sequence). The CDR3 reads CASSLGSGTPGTDTQYF. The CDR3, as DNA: TGTGCCAGCAGCTTAGGGAGCGGGACACCAGGCACAGATACGCAGTATTTT.

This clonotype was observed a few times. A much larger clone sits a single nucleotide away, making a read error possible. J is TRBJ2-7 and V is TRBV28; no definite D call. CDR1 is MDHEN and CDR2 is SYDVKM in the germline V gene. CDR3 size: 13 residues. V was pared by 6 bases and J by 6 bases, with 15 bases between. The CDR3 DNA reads TGTGCCAGCAGGTCCCGAGGCCCCTGCGAGCAGTACTTC. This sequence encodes CASRSRGPCEQYF.

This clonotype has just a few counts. CDR3 nucleotides: TGTGCCAGCAGCTTAAGAGAGCTCCCATACAATGAGCAGTTCTTC. Its protein product is CASSLRELPYNEQFF. The chain uses TRBV7-6 and TRBJ2-1; no definite D call. Germline CDR1 is SGHVS and CDR2 is FNYEAQ. The CDR3 loop spans 15 amino acids. V dropped 2 bases and J dropped 4 bases, with 12 bases sitting between them.

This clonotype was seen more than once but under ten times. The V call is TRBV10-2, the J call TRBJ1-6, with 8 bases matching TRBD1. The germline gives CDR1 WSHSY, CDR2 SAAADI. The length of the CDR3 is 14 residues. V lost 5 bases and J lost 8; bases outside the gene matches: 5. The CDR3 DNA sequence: TGCGCCAGCAGTATCGGGACAGGAGATTCACCCCTCCACTTT. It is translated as CASSIGTGDSPLHF.

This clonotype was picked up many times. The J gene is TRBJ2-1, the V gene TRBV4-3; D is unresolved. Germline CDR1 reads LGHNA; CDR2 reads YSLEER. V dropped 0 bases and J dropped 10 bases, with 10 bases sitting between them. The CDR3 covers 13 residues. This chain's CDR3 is CASSQDVRYEQFF. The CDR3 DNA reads TGCGCCAGCAGCCAAGATGTAAGGTACGAGCAGTTCTTC.

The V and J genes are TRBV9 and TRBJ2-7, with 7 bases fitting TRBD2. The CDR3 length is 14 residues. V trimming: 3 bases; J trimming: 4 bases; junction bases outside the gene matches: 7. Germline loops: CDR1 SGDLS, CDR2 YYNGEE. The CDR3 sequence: CASSGGLSGYEQYF. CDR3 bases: TGTGCCAGCAGCGGGGGACTATCCGGGTACGAGCAGTACTTC.

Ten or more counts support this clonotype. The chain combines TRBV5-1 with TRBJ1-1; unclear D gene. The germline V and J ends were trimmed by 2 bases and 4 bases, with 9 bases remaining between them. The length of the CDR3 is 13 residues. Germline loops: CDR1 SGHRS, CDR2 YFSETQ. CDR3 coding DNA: TGCGCCAGCAGCTTCCGGGAGAGCACTGAAGCTTTCTTT. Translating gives CASSFRESTEAFF.

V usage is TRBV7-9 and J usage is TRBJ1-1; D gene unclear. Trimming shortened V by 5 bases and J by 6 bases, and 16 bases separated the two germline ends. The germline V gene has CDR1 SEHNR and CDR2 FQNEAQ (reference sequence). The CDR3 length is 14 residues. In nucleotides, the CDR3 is TGTGCCAGCAGCGACGGACCACTGCCCCCTGAAGCTTTCTTT. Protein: CASSDGPLPPEAFF.

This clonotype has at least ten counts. In nucleotides, the CDR3 is TGTGCCAGCAGTCCCAGCCCCCAGACAGATACGCAGTATTTT. This translates into CASSPSPQTDTQYF. The chain links TRBV28 to TRBJ2-3; unclear D gene. V gave up 5 bases and J gave up 3 bases, with 12 bases separating them. The CDR3 has 14 residues. Germline CDR1 reads MDHEN; CDR2 reads SYDVKM.

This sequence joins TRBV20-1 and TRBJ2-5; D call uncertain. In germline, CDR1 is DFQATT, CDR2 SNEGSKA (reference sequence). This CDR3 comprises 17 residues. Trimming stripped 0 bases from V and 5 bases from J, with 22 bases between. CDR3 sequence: CSARDPVLGFNAETQYF. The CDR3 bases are TGCAGTGCTAGAGACCCGGTTTTGGGATTTAACGCGGAGACCCAGTACTTC.

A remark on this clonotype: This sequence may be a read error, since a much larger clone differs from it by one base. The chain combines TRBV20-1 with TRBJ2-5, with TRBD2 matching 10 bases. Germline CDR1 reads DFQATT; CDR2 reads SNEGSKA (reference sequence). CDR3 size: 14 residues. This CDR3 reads CSARTSGVQETRYF. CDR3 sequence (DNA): TGCAGTGCTAGAACTAGCGGGGTCCAAGAGACCCGGTACTTC.

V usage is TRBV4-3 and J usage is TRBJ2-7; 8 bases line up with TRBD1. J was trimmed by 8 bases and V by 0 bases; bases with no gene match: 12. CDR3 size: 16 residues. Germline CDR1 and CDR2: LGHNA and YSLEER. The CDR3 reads CASSQDRGRGPYKQYF. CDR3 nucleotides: TGCGCCAGCAGCCAAGATCGAGGCAGGGGGCCTTACAAGCAGTACTTC.

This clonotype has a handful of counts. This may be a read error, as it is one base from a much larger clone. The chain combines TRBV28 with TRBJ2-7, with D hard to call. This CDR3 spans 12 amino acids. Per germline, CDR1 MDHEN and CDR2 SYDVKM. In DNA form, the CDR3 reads TGTGCCAGCGGTTTGGGGATTTACGAGCAGTACTTC. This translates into CASGLGIYEQYF.

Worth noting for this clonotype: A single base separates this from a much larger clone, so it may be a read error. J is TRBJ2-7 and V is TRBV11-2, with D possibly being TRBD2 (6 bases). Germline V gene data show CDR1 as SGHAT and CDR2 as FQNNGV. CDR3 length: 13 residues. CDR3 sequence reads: CTSSLRDSVEQYF. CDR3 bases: TGTACCAGCAGCTTGCGGGACTCGGTGGAGCAGTACTTC.

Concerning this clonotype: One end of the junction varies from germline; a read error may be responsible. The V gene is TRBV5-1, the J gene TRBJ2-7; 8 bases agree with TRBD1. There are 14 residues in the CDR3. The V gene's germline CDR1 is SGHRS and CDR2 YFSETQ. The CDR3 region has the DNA TGCGCCAGCAGCCTGGGGCAGGGGGCGTACGAGCTGTACTTC. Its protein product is CASSLGQGAYELYF.